The sequence of this T cell receptor (beta chain) was determined in a study of response to subunit inactivated influenza vaccine. Germline CDR1 is MNHEY and CDR2 is SMNVEV (reference sequence). The V and J ends lost 5 bases and 4 bases, in that order; junction bases with no gene match: 11. The CDR3 has 17 amino acids. TCRdb recomputed calls from the RT-PCR reads with MiXCR, one row per CDR3 protein. Of 300,000 to 350,000 distinct CDR3 sequences listed, 21% were seen once; the top ten hold about 10%. The sample consisted of PBMCs from blood, taken about 20 months after vaccination. V and J are TRBV27 and TRBJ1-2; 12 nucleotides match TRBD1. The receptor comes from a man aged 50 to 69 who received an inactivated influenza vaccine. The CDR3 DNA reads TGTGCCAGCAGTCCAGGGACAGGGGGCGCCCCCGGCTATGGCTACACCTTC. Translated: CASSPGTGGAPGYGYTF.